A single sample is the source of the 26 T cell receptor beta chains below, sequenced in a study of blood T cell repertoires in COVID-19. The assay was immunoSEQ multiplex PCR, and TCRdb's table has in-frame clones only and misses some. The data show 140,000 to 150,000 clones, 84% seen once. What was sequenced was peripheral blood. These receptors came from a human donor in a cohort sampled during active COVID-19.

The V call is TRBV5-6, the J call TRBJ2-1; 7 bases are a match to TRBD2. CDR1 and CDR2 from the germline V gene are SGHDT and YYEEEE. Trimming took 0 bases from V and 6 from J; bases not matched to a gene: 6. The length of the CDR3 is 15 residues. This CDR3 reads CASSLGLAAFNEQFF. The CDR3 DNA is TGTGCCAGCAGCTTGGGTCTAGCGGCATTCAATGAGCAGTTCTTC.

J is TRBJ2-3 and V is TRBV24-1, with TRBD1 matching 8 bases. Losses at the gene ends were 0 bases for V and 3 bases for J; bases not matched to a gene: 7. Germline V gene sequence: CDR1 KGHDR, CDR2 SFDVKD. This CDR3 is 17 amino acids long. DNA for the CDR3: TGTGCCACCAGTGATTTGGGACAGGGTTTCTCAACAGATACGCAGTATTTT. Encoded protein: CATSDLGQGFSTDTQYF.

The chain recombines TRBV25-1 with TRBJ2-2, with 12 bases fitting TRBD2. The ends lost 4 bases at V and 5 bases at J; junction bases unmatched: 5. The CDR3 covers 16 residues. CDR1 is MGHDK, CDR2 SYGVNS, per germline. This CDR3 is CASSGWTSGVTGELFF. In DNA form, the CDR3 reads TGTGCCAGCAGTGGGTGGACTAGCGGGGTGACCGGGGAGCTGTTTTTT.

This clone was observed once. The rearrangement uses TRBV24-1 and TRBJ2-5, with 10 bases that match TRBD2. V gave up 10 bases and J gave up 2 bases; unmatched junction bases: 6. The CDR3 length is 14 residues. The germline V gene has CDR1 KGHDR and CDR2 SFDVKD. The CDR3 reads CATPGLAEQETQYF. Here the CDR3 DNA reads TGTGCCACACCCGGACTAGCGGAACAAGAGACCCAGTACTTC.

This clone was seen a handful of times. The genes are TRBV12-3 or TRBV12-4 and TRBJ1-2; 7 nucleotides agree with TRBD1. The length of the CDR3 is 13 residues. Trimming removed 3 bases from V and 6 bases from J; junction bases left unmatched: 4. CDR3 region: CASSFSQGHGYTF. In DNA form, the CDR3 reads TGTGCCAGCAGTTTCTCACAGGGGCATGGCTACACCTTC.

This clone showed up just once. The V gene is TRBV3-1 (or the pseudogene TRBV3-2), the J gene TRBJ1-1; D unclear. The germline gives CDR1 LGHDT, CDR2 YNNKEL (reference sequence). The CDR3 has 13 residues. The V gene lost 4 bases and the J gene lost 4 bases, with 10 bases spanning the gap. The CDR3 sequence: CASSPLRGTEAFF. The CDR3 DNA follows: TGTGCCAGCAGCCCCCTTCGAGGCACTGAAGCTTTCTTT.

About this clone itself: Its ends do not fully match the called genes, so a read error is possible. The chain combines TRBV5-1 with TRBJ2-6, with 15 bases fitting TRBD2. Germline CDR1 and CDR2: SGHRS and YFSETQ. The CDR3 is 19 residues long. CDR3 sequence (DNA): TGCGCCAGCAGCCGGCCGGGACTAGCGGGAGGTTCTGGGACCAACGTCCTGACTTTC. Protein: CASSRPGLAGGSGTNVLTF. The variable domain in full, completed from reference TRBV5-1 and TRBJ2-6, reads KAGVTQTPRYLIKTRGQQVTLSCSPISGHRSVSWYQQTPGQGLQFLFEYFSETQRNKGNFPGRFSGRQFSNSRSEMNVSTLELGDSALYLCASSRPGLAGGSGTNVLTFGAGSRLTVL.

This clone was counted once. V gene TRBV29-1 combines with J gene TRBJ1-4; a possible D gene is TRBD1 (6 bases). CDR1 SQVTM and CDR2 ANQGSEA come from the germline V gene. The CDR3 consists of 13 residues. Trimming removed 7 bases from V and 8 bases from J, with 17 bases in between. In DNA form, the CDR3 reads TGCAGCGCCCTACAGGGCTTGGGAGAAAAACTGTTTTTT. Protein sequence: CSALQGLGEKLFF.

This clone was found once. The genes are TRBV5-6 and TRBJ2-3; D may be TRBD2 (7 bases). This CDR3 is built from 16 residues. Germline V lookup: CDR1 SGHDT, CDR2 YYEEEE. The V and J ends lost 1 base and 2 bases respectively, with 14 bases between them. The CDR3 DNA sequence: TGTGCCAGCAGCTTGTCCTGGGGGGGCGACACAGATACGCAGTATTTT. Amino acid sequence: CASSLSWGGDTDTQYF.

There are a few counts of this clone. This rearrangement joins TRBV6-5 to TRBJ2-2, with TRBD1 matching over 7 bases. V lost 6 bases, J lost 1 base, and 5 bases stayed unmatched. The CDR3 totals 15 residues. Looked up from germline, CDR1 is MNHEY and CDR2 is SVGAGI. CDR3 amino acids: CASRTYRGNTGELFF. In DNA form, the CDR3 reads TGTGCCAGCAGAACGTACAGGGGGAACACCGGGGAGCTGTTTTTT.

This chain links TRBV7-2 with TRBJ1-5; D ambiguous. CDR1 and CDR2 from the germline V gene are SGHTA and FQGNSA. V lost 1 base to trimming and J lost 7 bases, with 8 bases between them. This CDR3 contains 13 residues. The CDR3, as DNA: TGTGCCAGCAGCTTAGGGGCCGTCCAGCCCCAGCATTTT. As protein: CASSLGAVQPQHF.

J is TRBJ1-4 and V is TRBV6-6; a weak D match, TRBD1 (6 bases). The CDR3 totals 14 residues. V was cut by 9 bases and J by 8 bases, with 19 bases left in between. Per germline, CDR1 MNHNY and CDR2 SVGAGI (reference sequence). CDR3 sequence: CASRGGGSGEKLFF. The CDR3 DNA is TGTGCCAGTAGGGGGGGAGGGTCTGGGGAAAAACTGTTTTTT.

J is TRBJ2-6 and V is TRBV10-3, with 7 bases matching TRBD2. Germline CDR1 and CDR2: ENHRY and SYGVKD. The CDR3 sequence is 14 residues long. The V and J ends lost 8 bases and 3 bases, in that order; junction bases with no gene match: 4. This CDR3 reads CAIASGDGANVLTF. For the CDR3, the DNA is TGTGCCATCGCGAGCGGGGATGGGGCCAACGTCCTGACTTTC.

This clone came up once. For the CDR3, the DNA is TGTGCCAGCAGTGGAGATCGAGGCTACACCTTC. Residues: CASSGDRGYTF. This sequence joins TRBV28 and TRBJ1-2; D unclear. The germline V and J ends were trimmed by 5 bases and 8 bases, with 9 bases remaining between them. The length of the CDR3 is 11 residues. Germline V gene data show CDR1 as MDHEN and CDR2 as SYDVKM.

This rearrangement joins TRBV4-1 to TRBJ1-2, with 8 bases that match TRBD1. Trimming took 0 bases from V and 8 from J; bases not matched to a gene: 5. The CDR3 contains 14 residues. The V gene's germline CDR1 is MGHRA and CDR2 YSYEKL. CDR3 nucleotides: TGCGCCAGCAGCCAAGACCAGGGGGCTTGGGGCTACACCTTC. Amino acids: CASSQDQGAWGYTF.

This rearrangement joins TRBV23-1 to TRBJ2-7; D is unclear. TRBV23-1 carries the ORF label, with uncertain function. The V gene lost 4 bases and the J gene lost 2 bases, with 15 bases spanning the gap. The CDR3 totals 15 residues. DNA for the CDR3: TGCGCCAGCAGTCCCGTTCTAACCTCCGCCTACGAGCAGTACGTC. Translation: CASSPVLTSAYEQYV.

The chain combines TRBV11-1 with TRBJ2-1; the D is unclear. This CDR3 has 14 residues. Trimming shortened V by 3 bases and J by 2 bases, and 8 bases separated the two germline ends. The V gene's germline CDR1 is SGHAT and CDR2 FQDESV (reference sequence). The CDR3 sequence: CASSFSAAYNEQFF. For the CDR3, the DNA is TGTGCCAGCAGCTTTTCTGCAGCCTACAATGAGCAGTTCTTC.

The chain carries TRBV12-3 or TRBV12-4 and TRBJ1-1; D gene ambiguous. With 5 bases removed from V and 8 bases from J, the gap between germline ends came to 12 bases. The CDR3 totals 12 residues. The CDR3 reads CASSPYSREAFF. The DNA for the CDR3 is TGTGCCAGCAGTCCCTACTCGAGGGAAGCTTTCTTT.

The J gene is TRBJ1-5, the V gene TRBV5-1, with D tentatively TRBD1 (6 bases). Germline V gives CDR1 SGHRS, CDR2 YFSETQ. This CDR3 is 12 amino acids long. V was trimmed by 4 bases and J by 9 bases, leaving 11 bases between them. The DNA of the CDR3 is TGCGCCAGCAGCGAACAGGGTGGGCCCCAGCATTTT. Its protein product is CASSEQGGPQHF.

The V call is TRBV15, the J call TRBJ2-1; tentatively, D is TRBD2 (6 bases). Trimming took 3 bases from V and 10 from J, leaving 13 bases between them. The CDR3 sequence is 13 residues long. In germline, CDR1 is LNHNV, CDR2 YYDKDF (reference sequence). The chain's CDR3 is CATSRGGSSEQFF. CDR3 bases: TGTGCCACCAGCAGGGGGGGTAGCTCCGAGCAGTTCTTC.

The V call is TRBV5-1, the J call TRBJ2-3; 8 positions match TRBD1. The CDR3 totals 16 residues. Germline lookup yields CDR1 SGHRS and CDR2 YFSETQ. Trimming removed 0 bases from V and 1 base from J; junction bases left unmatched: 4. Written as DNA, the CDR3 is TGCGCCAGCAGCTTGGATGCAGGGGGCGGCACAGATACGCAGTATTTT. It yields the protein CASSLDAGGGTDTQYF.

The genes are TRBV30 and TRBJ2-1; the D gene is possibly TRBD1 (8 bases). Between the trimmed V and J ends, which lost 6 bases and 10 bases, there was a span of 19 bases. CDR1 and CDR2 from the germline V gene are GTSNPN and SVGIG (reference sequence). This CDR3 is built from 13 residues. The CDR3 DNA sequence: TGTGCCTGCTCACCCAGGGGGCGGGAGGAGCAGTTCTTC. Its protein product is CACSPRGREEQFF.

The chain has TRBV19 and TRBJ1-2; D is unresolved. The CDR3 extends over 15 amino acids. Germline assignment: CDR1 LNHDA and CDR2 SQIVND (reference sequence). V shed 1 base and J shed 3 bases, with 12 bases lying between them. The CDR3 here is CASSIGTQGYYGYTF. The CDR3 coding sequence is TGTGCCAGTAGTATAGGGACTCAAGGGTACTATGGCTACACCTTC.

The V and J genes are TRBV29-1 and TRBJ2-7; 9 bases are a match to TRBD1. CDR1 and CDR2 (germline): SQVTM, ANQGSEA. The V gene end was trimmed by 5 bases and the J gene end by 6 bases; junction bases not matched to a gene: 5. CDR3 size: 12 residues. CDR3 region: CSVSGQGAEQYF. The CDR3 region has the DNA TGCAGCGTTTCGGGACAGGGAGCCGAGCAGTACTTC.

This chain links TRBV6-2 or TRBV6-3 with TRBJ2-1, with 14 bases identical to TRBD2. V was pared by 7 bases and J by 8 bases, with 7 bases of the junction left unmatched. Germline CDR1 reads MNHEY; CDR2 reads SVGEGT. This CDR3 contains 15 residues. CDR3 in DNA: TGTGCCAGCACCCCAGGGACTAGCGGGAGTGATGAGCAGTTCTTC. Encoded protein: CASTPGTSGSDEQFF.

The chain recombines TRBV7-2 with TRBJ1-4; D might be TRBD1 (6 bases). Germline V gene data show CDR1 as SGHTA and CDR2 as FQGNSA. V lost 5 bases, J lost 4 bases, and 11 bases lay in between. The CDR3 consists of 14 residues. The CDR3 here is CASSVDRSNEKLFF. The DNA of the CDR3 is TGTGCCAGCAGCGTGGACAGAAGTAATGAAAAACTGTTTTTT.